These 18 T cell receptor beta chains were sequenced from one sample in a study of cytomegalovirus exposure and HLA in healthy donors. PCR primers comprised 60 Vbeta and 13 Jbeta primers. The protocol was immunoSEQ multiplex PCR, while the TCRdb copy is restricted to in-frame clones and leaves out a portion. Among about 190,000 clones listed, 81% were seen once. Sequencing used PBMCs. These receptors came from a man between 35 and 55 years old in good health and CMV-seropositive.

The CDR3 loop is CASSPDSSGANVLTF. The CDR3 DNA follows: TGCGCCAGCAGCCCGGACAGCTCTGGGGCCAACGTCCTGACTTTC. V and J are TRBV4-3 and TRBJ2-6; D possibly corresponds to TRBD1 (6 bases). Germline CDR1 reads LGHNA; CDR2 reads YSLEER. CDR3 length: 15 residues. V shed 4 bases and J shed 0 bases, with 7 bases lying between them.

This chain connects TRBV7-8 to TRBJ2-2; 12 nucleotides line up with TRBD1. Germline values: CDR1 SGHVS, CDR2 FQNEAQ. The V and J ends lost 2 bases and 6 bases, in that order; junction bases with no gene match: 4. This CDR3 region has 16 residues. The CDR3 DNA follows: TGTGCCAGCAGCTTAAGGGACAGGGGGCTTTCCGGGGAGCTGTTTTTT. This gives the protein CASSLRDRGLSGELFF.

The chain carries TRBV7-8 and TRBJ1-2; 7 nucleotides agree with TRBD1. This CDR3 region has 18 residues. Germline lookup yields CDR1 SGHVS and CDR2 FQNEAQ. The trim removed 1 base at V and 4 bases at J, leaving 15 bases unmatched. This chain's CDR3 is CASSLGSPKQGGGYGYTF. CDR3 nucleotide sequence: TGTGCCAGCAGCTTAGGTTCCCCCAAGCAGGGGGGAGGCTATGGCTACACCTTC.

The gene calls are TRBV7-3 and TRBJ2-1; TRBD2 aligns across 10 bases. Per germline, CDR1 SGHTA and CDR2 FQGTGA. After removal of 1 base from V and 10 bases from J, the junction contained 4 bases not matched to a gene. The CDR3 spans 14 residues. CDR3 sequence reads: CASSLRSSGGEQFF. The CDR3 DNA reads as TGTGCCAGCAGCTTAAGGTCTAGCGGGGGCGAGCAGTTCTTC.

The rearrangement joins TRBV6-5 to TRBJ2-1; 8 bases are a match to TRBD1. V trimming: 0 bases; J trimming: 15 bases; junction bases outside the gene matches: 7. CDR1 is MNHEY and CDR2 is SVGAGI in the germline V gene. The CDR3 contains 13 residues. Here the CDR3 reads CASSYSGQGRSFF. CDR3 in DNA: TGTGCCAGCAGTTACTCTGGACAGGGCAGGTCGTTCTTC.

This chain joins TRBV28 and TRBJ2-5; weak D call: TRBD1 (6 bases). The CDR3 length is 17 residues. The V and J ends lost 4 bases and 2 bases respectively, with 20 bases between them. CDR1 is MDHEN and CDR2 is SYDVKM in the germline V gene. The CDR3 DNA is TGTGCCAGCAGTTACAGGTTCAGGGGCAGAGATCAAGAGACCCAGTACTTC. It specifies CASSYRFRGRDQETQYF.

This chain connects TRBV27 to TRBJ2-7, with D perhaps TRBD2 (6 bases). V gave up 4 bases and J gave up 3 bases, with 10 bases separating them. The germline V gene has CDR1 MNHEY and CDR2 SMNVEV (reference sequence). This CDR3 is built from 13 residues. In DNA form, the CDR3 reads TGTGCCAGCAGTTGGAGGGAGCGCTACGAGCAGTACTTC. Translated, it gives CASSWRERYEQYF.

The rearrangement joins TRBV10-3 to TRBJ2-5; 9 bases agree with TRBD2. V was clipped by 10 bases and J by 1 base; unmatched bases: 4. Germline V gene data show CDR1 as ENHRY and CDR2 as SYGVKD. The CDR3 is made up of 13 amino acids. Written as DNA, the CDR3 is TGTGCCACGGCGGGGGGGATCCAAGAGACCCAGTACTTC. The encoded protein is CATAGGIQETQYF.

The rearrangement links TRBV11-2 to TRBJ2-3; possible D gene TRBD2, 6 bases. CDR1 is SGHAT and CDR2 is FQNNGV in the germline V gene. Between the trimmed V and J ends, which lost 1 base and 2 bases, there was a span of 13 bases. The CDR3 loop spans 16 amino acids. The CDR3 here is CASSLGHRGATDTQYF. As DNA, the CDR3 is TGTGCCAGCAGCTTAGGCCACCGCGGGGCCACAGATACGCAGTATTTT.

This chain joins TRBV5-4 and TRBJ1-6; 8 bases fit TRBD1. CDR1 is SGHNT, CDR2 YYREEE, per germline (reference sequence). The CDR3 consists of 18 residues. V gave up 2 bases and J gave up 5 bases; unmatched junction bases: 12. CDR3 bases: TGTGCCAGCAGCTTAGGAAGGATTGGGACAGGAGATAATTCACCCCTCCACTTT. It encodes CASSLGRIGTGDNSPLHF.

There are a few counts of this clone. The gene calls are TRBV29-1 and TRBJ2-5; maybe TRBD2 (5 bases). The CDR3 runs to 13 residues. V lost 3 bases, J lost 6 bases, and 14 bases lay in between. CDR1 SQVTM and CDR2 ANQGSEA come from the germline V gene. CDR3 in DNA: TGCAGCGTTGATAGGTCAGCGGATAAGACCCAGTACTTC. This translates into CSVDRSADKTQYF.

The rearrangement joins TRBV6-1 to TRBJ2-5, with 9 nucleotides matching TRBD1. The CDR3 loop spans 14 amino acids. Germline trimming cut 5 bases from V and 5 bases from J; bases unmatched to any gene: 6. Looked up from germline, CDR1 is MNHNS and CDR2 is SASEGT. CDR3 sequence: CASSTQGARETQYF. Here the CDR3 DNA reads TGTGCCAGCAGTACACAGGGGGCGCGTGAGACCCAGTACTTC.

The chain links TRBV5-4 to TRBJ2-2; D is undetermined. Germline CDR1 and CDR2: SGHNT and YYREEE (reference sequence). V gave up 4 bases and J gave up 5 bases, with 6 bases separating them. This CDR3 spans 12 amino acids. CDR3 sequence reads: CASSPTTGELFF. Here the CDR3 DNA reads TGTGCCAGCAGCCCCACAACCGGGGAGCTGTTTTTT.

The chain couples TRBV6-6 to TRBJ2-7; 7 nucleotides agree with TRBD1. Unmatched junction bases numbered 9, after V lost 5 bases and J lost 2 bases. This CDR3 region has 15 residues. The germline V gene encodes CDR1 MNHNY and CDR2 SVGAGI (reference sequence). The CDR3 coding sequence is TGTGCCAGCAGTACCACAGGGGCCGGAGCCTACGAGCAGTACTTC. This encodes CASSTTGAGAYEQYF.

Worth noting for this clone: At one end, the junction sequence differs from germline, possibly due to a read error. The rearrangement links TRBV6-4 to TRBJ2-7; TRBD2 matches at 12 bases. Germline lookup yields CDR1 MRHNA and CDR2 SNTAGT. The CDR3 length is 16 residues. The CDR3 loop is CASSDKGTSGSCEQYF. In DNA form, the CDR3 reads TGTGCCAGCAGTGACAAGGGGACTAGCGGGTCCTGCGAGCAGTACTTC.

This clone was picked up a small number of times. The chain uses TRBV5-1 and TRBJ2-2; D perhaps matches TRBD1 (6 bases). CDR1 SGHRS and CDR2 YFSETQ come from the germline V gene. This CDR3 has 16 amino acids. V was pared by 1 base and J by 0 bases, with 10 bases between. CDR3 in DNA: TGCGCCAGCAGCTTGCCAGGGGCCGCGAACACCGGGGAGCTGTTTTTT. Its translation is CASSLPGAANTGELFF.

The genes are TRBV14 and TRBJ1-5, with 7 bases matching TRBD1. This CDR3 comprises 15 residues. CDR1 is SGHDN, CDR2 FVKESK, per germline. Losses at the gene ends were 7 bases for V and 4 bases for J; bases not matched to a gene: 10. The CDR3 nucleotides are TGTGCCAGCAACCTAGTCGGGACAGCTAATCAGCCCCAGCATTTT. Translating gives CASNLVGTANQPQHF. Variable domain in full (rest from reference TRBV14 and TRBJ1-5): EAGVTQFPSHSVIEKGQTVTLRCDPISGHDNLYWYRRVMGKEIKFLLHFVKESKQDESGMPNNRFLAERTGGTYSTLKVQPAELEDSGVYFCASNLVGTANQPQHFGDGTRLSIL.

This clone came up once. V usage is TRBV27 and J usage is TRBJ1-1, with TRBD1 as a possible D gene (6 bases). CDR1 MNHEY and CDR2 SMNVEV come from the germline V gene (reference sequence). Trimming pared 0 bases from V and 0 bases from J, leaving 11 bases between. The CDR3 consists of 16 residues. The CDR3 here is CASSLSRGLMNTEAFF. CDR3 DNA sequence: TGTGCCAGCAGTTTATCCAGGGGCCTAATGAACACTGAAGCTTTCTTT.